These 20 T cell receptor beta chains were sequenced from one sample in a study of identical twins. From the 5' RACE reads, TCRdb called clonotypes with MiXCR, one entry per CDR3 protein. This sample carries 500,000 to 700,000 distinct CDR3 sequences, 7.1% of them seen once, and the ten largest clones take 1.6%. The data were also submitted as part of a second study, on yellow fever vaccine responses in identical twins.

Sequencing was carried out using PBMCs. These receptors all stem from a woman aged 18 to 35 in good health.

This clonotype showed up many times. The chain recombines TRBV3-1 with TRBJ2-7; D is undetermined. Germline loops: CDR1 LGHDT, CDR2 YNNKEL (reference sequence). Trimming shortened V by 2 bases and J by 2 bases, and 4 bases separated the two germline ends. The length of the CDR3 is 12 residues. CDR3 nucleotide sequence: TGTGCCAGCAGCCAAAGAACCTACGAGCAGTACTTC. As protein: CASSQRTYEQYF.

This clonotype has only a few counts. J is TRBJ1-6 and V is TRBV6-1; a possible D gene is TRBD1 (6 bases). This CDR3 is built from 15 residues. Deletions cut 6 bases from V and 5 bases from J, with 14 bases between. Germline V lookup: CDR1 MNHNS, CDR2 SASEGT. In DNA form, the CDR3 reads TGTGCCAGCAGCTCCGGACAGCACCATAATTCACCCCTCCACTTT. This codes for CASSSGQHHNSPLHF.

The V and J genes are TRBV27 and TRBJ1-3; D unclear. Germline CDR1 is MNHEY and CDR2 is SMNVEV (reference sequence). The CDR3 spans 15 residues. Deletions cut 4 bases from V and 0 bases from J, with 10 bases between. In nucleotides, the CDR3 is TGTGCCAGCAGTTCGGCGCTTTACTCTGGAAACACCATATATTTT. Amino acids: CASSSALYSGNTIYF.

This clonotype was seen ten or more times. The V and J genes are TRBV10-3 and TRBJ1-1; D is uncertain. Germline loops: CDR1 ENHRY, CDR2 SYGVKD. Trimming stripped 0 bases from V and 7 bases from J, with 6 bases between. This CDR3 has 12 amino acids. In nucleotides, the CDR3 is TGTGCCATCAGTGAGTCGATAGTTGAAGCTTTCTTT. This encodes CAISESIVEAFF.

This clonotype was detected ten times or more. The V gene is TRBV20-1, the J gene TRBJ1-1; D not certain. Trimming left V 5 bases short and J 2 bases short, with 6 bases between. This CDR3 has 11 residues. Germline V gene data show CDR1 as DFQATT and CDR2 as SNEGSKA (reference sequence). CDR3: CSAPENTEAFF. CDR3 in DNA: TGCAGTGCTCCGGAAAACACTGAAGCTTTCTTT.

This clonotype was counted a few times. The chain carries TRBV20-1 and TRBJ1-1, with D perhaps TRBD1 (5 bases). CDR3 size: 13 residues. Germline CDR1 and CDR2: DFQATT and SNEGSKA (reference sequence). V lost 8 bases and J lost 10, with 23 bases in between. Here the CDR3 DNA reads TGCAGTCCCTCGGGGGGGACCTGGCGTGCAGCTTTCTTT. Translating it yields CSPSGGTWRAAFF.

The chain couples TRBV7-9 to TRBJ2-5; D is perhaps TRBD1 (5 bases). The V gene's germline CDR1 is SEHNR and CDR2 FQNEAQ (reference sequence). V was cut by 5 bases and J by 5 bases, with 18 bases left in between. This CDR3 contains 15 residues. CDR3 amino acids: CASSPDTLQSETQYF. The CDR3, as DNA: TGTGCCAGCAGCCCGGACACACTCCAGTCGGAGACCCAGTACTTC.

This chain links TRBV5-1 with TRBJ1-4; TRBD1 might be the D (5 bases). CDR1 is SGHRS, CDR2 YFSETQ, per germline. Trimming removed 0 bases at V and 3 bases at J, with 9 bases between. This CDR3 is built from 15 residues. DNA of the CDR3: TGCGCCAGCAGCTTGGCGGGGGAACCTAATGAAAAACTGTTTTTT. It translates to CASSLAGEPNEKLFF.

The chain is built from TRBV5-1 and TRBJ2-2; 11 bases line up with TRBD1. The CDR3 is 15 residues long. Germline V gene sequence: CDR1 SGHRS, CDR2 YFSETQ. V lost 6 bases and J lost 5; bases outside the gene matches: 6. This CDR3 reads CASKGTGGSTGELFF. The CDR3 region has the DNA TGCGCCAGCAAAGGGACAGGGGGTAGTACCGGGGAGCTGTTTTTT.

This rearrangement joins TRBV18 to TRBJ2-7; D is ambiguous. V lost 0 bases, J lost 0 bases, and 6 bases lay in between. CDR3 length: 14 amino acids. From germline, CDR1 is KGHSH and CDR2 LQKENI. The CDR3 DNA follows: TGTGCCAGCTCACCACCGTTTAGCTCCTACGAGCAGTACTTC. This encodes CASSPPFSSYEQYF. Looking up the rest from reference TRBV18 and TRBJ2-7 gives the full variable domain: NAGVMQNPRHLVRRRGQEARLRCSPMKGHSHVYWYRQLPEEGLKFMVYLQKENIIDESGMPKERFSAEFPKEGPSILRIQQVVRGDSAAYFCASSPPFSSYEQYFGPGTRLTVT.

The chain combines TRBV27 with TRBJ2-3; TRBD1 matches at 9 bases. The trim removed 4 bases at V and 0 bases at J, leaving 11 bases unmatched. This CDR3 is 18 amino acids long. Germline-derived CDR1 and CDR2 are MNHEY and SMNVEV (reference sequence). CDR3 protein: CASSSLPGQGGSTDTQYF. In DNA, the CDR3 is TGTGCCAGCAGTTCCCTCCCGGGACAGGGTGGGAGCACAGATACGCAGTATTTT.

This clonotype was recorded a few times. V gene TRBV15 combines with J gene TRBJ2-5; 8 bases align to TRBD2. Germline V CDR1 and CDR2: LNHNV, YYDKDF (reference sequence). The ends lost 3 bases at V and 2 bases at J; junction bases unmatched: 11. The length of the CDR3 is 17 residues. The CDR3, as DNA: TGTGCCACCAGCAGGGTCCCGAGCGGGAGAGGGCAAGAGACCCAGTACTTC. Protein sequence: CATSRVPSGRGQETQYF.

There are a few counts of this clonotype. This chain uses TRBV2 with TRBJ2-7; tentative D call: TRBD2 (6 bases). Germline V gene lookup returns CDR1 SNHLY and CDR2 FYNNEI. Trimming took 8 bases from V and 4 from J, leaving 15 bases between them. The CDR3 contains 13 residues. The CDR3 DNA reads as TGTGCCAGCTACGGGGGTCTCGGGTACGAGCAGTACTTC. It encodes CASYGGLGYEQYF.

In DNA form, the CDR3 reads TGTGCCAGCAGCCGCCGGACAGGAATGACTACCTACGAGCAGTACTTC. It translates to CASSRRTGMTTYEQYF. This rearrangement joins TRBV12-3 or TRBV12-4 to TRBJ2-7, with 7 positions matching TRBD1. This CDR3 contains 16 residues. V lost 6 bases, J lost 2 bases, and 13 bases stayed unmatched.

This clonotype was seen ten or more times. The chain links TRBV7-9 to TRBJ2-1, with D perhaps TRBD2 (5 bases). CDR1 and CDR2 from the germline V gene are SEHNR and FQNEAQ (reference sequence). Trimming took off 5 bases at V and 7 bases at J, with 18 bases between the two ends. CDR3 size: 15 residues. CDR3: CASSPFEGGENEQFF. The CDR3, as DNA: TGTGCCAGCAGCCCCTTTGAGGGCGGTGAGAATGAGCAGTTCTTC.

The chain joins TRBV20-1 to TRBJ2-2; 11 positions match TRBD2. The V and J ends lost 6 bases and 4 bases, in that order; junction bases with no gene match: 10. Germline values: CDR1 DFQATT, CDR2 SNEGSKA (reference sequence). The CDR3 is 16 amino acids. The CDR3 DNA reads as TGCAGTGCAGCCCCCACTAGCGGGAGTCGCACCGGGGAGCTGTTTTTT. As protein: CSAAPTSGSRTGELFF.

This clonotype was seen many times. This chain joins TRBV6-1 and TRBJ2-1; TRBD2 matches 13 bases. V trimming: 6 bases; J trimming: 0 bases; junction bases outside the gene matches: 8. The CDR3 loop spans 18 amino acids. Germline lookup yields CDR1 MNHNS and CDR2 SASEGT. The CDR3 nucleotides read TGTGCCAGCAGATCCGGGACTAGCGGGGTTAGCTCCTACAATGAGCAGTTCTTC. It specifies CASRSGTSGVSSYNEQFF.

The table lists this clonotype with many counts. V gene TRBV20-1 combines with J gene TRBJ2-3; D tentatively reads TRBD1 or TRBD2 (7 bases each). The germline gives CDR1 DFQATT, CDR2 SNEGSKA (reference sequence). V lost 6 bases, J lost 5 bases, and 15 bases lay in between. The CDR3 has 13 residues. As DNA, the CDR3 is TGCAGTGCCCAGGGGGGGGGCGGAGATACGCAGTATTTT. Amino acid sequence: CSAQGGGGDTQYF.

This clonotype was picked up a small number of times. The J gene is TRBJ2-7, the V gene TRBV12-3 or TRBV12-4, with 12 bases identical to TRBD2. This CDR3 spans 17 amino acids. The J segment lost 3 bases and the V segment lost 2 bases, leaving 8 bases of the junction unmatched. The CDR3 DNA follows: TGTGCCAGCAGTTTATGGCCTAGCGGGAGGGCCGGCTACGAGCAGTACTTC. Translation: CASSLWPSGRAGYEQYF.

The V and J genes are TRBV11-1 and TRBJ2-2; perhaps D is TRBD1 or TRBD2 (6 bases each). V lost 8 bases to trimming and J lost 6 bases, with 19 bases between them. Germline V gives CDR1 SGHAT, CDR2 FQDESV (reference sequence). The CDR3 is 15 residues long. The CDR3 DNA reads TGTGCCAGCGGGGGGCCCTCTCAACGGGCCGGGGAGCTGTTTTTT. It codes for CASGGPSQRAGELFF.